One sample yielded the 16 T cell receptor beta chains listed below, sequenced in a study of T cell responses to AZD1222 COVID-19 vaccine. Some clones are missing from TCRdb's copy, which holds only in-frame ones; the method was immunoSEQ multiplex PCR. Of approximately 140,000 clones in the sample, about 93% were seen once. The material sequenced was peripheral blood, taken on day 0 of AZD1222 vaccination. Source of these receptors: an adult in good health.

The chain couples TRBV18 to TRBJ2-7; TRBD2 is a possible D gene (5 bases). CDR1 is KGHSH and CDR2 is LQKENI in the germline V gene. V was pared by 3 bases and J by 5 bases, with 17 bases between. The CDR3 contains 15 residues. This CDR3 is CASSPQGGSRHEQYF. CDR3 in DNA: TGTGCCAGCTCACCTCAAGGTGGGAGTCGCCACGAGCAGTACTTC.

The rearrangement links TRBV15 to TRBJ2-1; 11 bases fit TRBD2. With V trimmed by 5 bases and J by 15 bases, 12 bases remained unmatched. Germline V gene data show CDR1 as LNHNV and CDR2 as YYDKDF (reference sequence). There are 14 residues in the CDR3. The CDR3 loop is CATSSELAGASGFF. Here the CDR3 DNA reads TGTGCCACCAGCTCGGAACTAGCGGGGGCCTCTGGGTTCTTC.

The genes are TRBV11-2 and TRBJ1-1; unclear D gene. CDR3 length: 13 residues. Trimming removed 5 bases at V and 5 bases at J, with 12 bases between. Germline V gene sequence: CDR1 SGHAT, CDR2 FQNNGV. The CDR3 region is CASSLTERTEAFF. CDR3 nucleotide sequence: TGTGCCAGCAGCCTTACGGAGAGGACTGAAGCTTTCTTT.

The V call is TRBV5-5, the J call TRBJ1-6, with a weak D call TRBD1 (5 bases). CDR3 size: 14 residues. Per the germline V gene, CDR1 is SGHKS and CDR2 is YYEKEE (reference sequence). Trimming removed 5 bases at V and 4 bases at J, with 10 bases between. CDR3 protein: CASSPGRYNSPLHF. DNA for the CDR3: TGTGCCAGCAGTCCAGGGCGATATAATTCACCCCTCCACTTT.

V usage is TRBV7-3 and J usage is TRBJ2-1, with unresolved D. V lost 0 bases and J 0 bases, leaving 6 bases between the germline ends. Germline CDR1 SGHTA, CDR2 FQGTGA. The CDR3 is 15 amino acids. The CDR3 sequence: CASSLTMSSYNEQFF. The CDR3 coding sequence is TGTGCCAGCAGCTTAACAATGAGCTCCTACAATGAGCAGTTCTTC.

The V call is TRBV19, the J call TRBJ1-5; D remains unclear. Germline CDR1 LNHDA, CDR2 SQIVND (reference sequence). The CDR3 totals 14 residues. Between the trimmed V and J ends, which lost 3 bases and 5 bases, there was a span of 11 bases. Here the CDR3 DNA reads TGTGCCAGTAGTATTGGGCAGGTGTATCAGCCCCAGCATTTT. It codes for CASSIGQVYQPQHF.

The rearrangement links TRBV11-2 to TRBJ2-5; 8 bases map to TRBD1. This CDR3 has 15 residues. Germline trimming cut 3 bases from V and 1 base from J; bases unmatched to any gene: 4. Germline lookup yields CDR1 SGHAT and CDR2 FQNNGV. The CDR3 sequence is CASSLTGASQETQYF. The DNA for the CDR3 is TGTGCCAGCAGCTTGACAGGGGCCTCCCAAGAGACCCAGTACTTC. Full variable domain (missing parts from reference TRBV11-2 and TRBJ2-5): EAGVAQSPRYKIIEKRQSVAFWCNPISGHATLYWYQQILGQGPKLLIQFQNNGVVDDSQLPKDRFSAERLKGVDSTLKIQPAKLEDSAVYLCASSLTGASQETQYFGPGTRLLVL.

The gene calls are TRBV4-3 and TRBJ1-2; unclear D gene. CDR1 is LGHNA, CDR2 YSLEER, per germline. CDR3 length: 16 amino acids. V lost 0 bases and J 0 bases, leaving 11 bases between the germline ends. The chain's CDR3 is CASSQDSTDANYGYTF. For the CDR3, the DNA is TGCGCCAGCAGCCAAGATTCTACAGATGCTAACTATGGCTACACCTTC.

The chain uses TRBV6-5 and TRBJ1-4, with 11 bases aligning to TRBD1. This CDR3 comprises 15 residues. Unmatched junction bases numbered 8, after V lost 7 bases and J lost 7 bases. The V gene's germline CDR1 is MNHEY and CDR2 SVGAGI. CDR3 DNA: TGTGCCAGCAACCTGGACAGGGGGCGCGGTGAAAAACTGTTTTTT. Translated, it gives CASNLDRGRGEKLFF.

The chain carries TRBV5-4 and TRBJ1-2; 9 positions agree with TRBD1. Germline CDR1 is SGHNT and CDR2 is YYREEE (reference sequence). This CDR3 is 15 amino acids long. Trimming took 4 bases from V and 4 from J; bases not matched to a gene: 8. The CDR3: CASSQDRGVSYGYTF. The CDR3 DNA is TGTGCCAGCAGCCAGGACAGGGGCGTGAGCTATGGCTACACCTTC.

To note about this clone: Other DNA sequences in the same sample also yield this CDR3. The rearrangement uses TRBV30 and TRBJ1-3; D call uncertain. V dropped 0 bases and J dropped 2 bases, with 11 bases sitting between them. This CDR3 spans 15 amino acids. Germline assignment: CDR1 GTSNPN and CDR2 SVGIG (reference sequence). As DNA, the CDR3 is TGTGCCTGGAGTGTATGGGCAGGAGCTGGAAACACCATATATTTT. Amino acid sequence: CAWSVWAGAGNTIYF.

This clone appeared a single time. The chain combines TRBV6-5 with TRBJ2-1, with D unresolved. The length of the CDR3 is 12 residues. Trimming removed 7 bases at V and 8 bases at J, with 12 bases between. Germline V gives CDR1 MNHEY, CDR2 SVGAGI. Here the CDR3 DNA reads TGTGCCAGCACCCCGAGCTGGGATGAGCAGTTCTTC. Protein: CASTPSWDEQFF.

This rearrangement joins TRBV18 to TRBJ1-1; D call uncertain. Germline CDR1 reads KGHSH; CDR2 reads LQKENI. V shed 4 bases and J shed 3 bases, with 9 bases lying between them. This CDR3 comprises 13 residues. The CDR3 nucleotides read TGTGCCAGCTCACGGGATGAGGACACTGAAGCTTTCTTT. Translation: CASSRDEDTEAFF.

The rearrangement links TRBV7-6 to TRBJ2-2, with D tentatively TRBD2 (6 bases). The CDR3 length is 16 residues. Germline CDR1 is SGHVS and CDR2 is FNYEAQ. Trimming cost V 2 bases and J 2 bases, with 12 bases left between them. The DNA for the CDR3 is TGTGCCAGCAGCTTACGGGGGTCCACAAACACCGGGGAGCTGTTTTTT. Its translation is CASSLRGSTNTGELFF.

This clone occurred a few times. The rearrangement joins TRBV10-1 to TRBJ1-2, with a tentative D call TRBD1 (6 bases). The CDR3 contains 13 residues. Germline CDR1 and CDR2: WNHNN and SYGVQD (reference sequence). V was shortened by 3 bases and J by 2 bases, with 7 bases between the two germline ends. CDR3 sequence reads: CASSEGTNYGYTF. The CDR3 DNA follows: TGCGCCAGCAGTGAAGGGACAAACTATGGCTACACCTTC.

The CDR3 region has the DNA TGTGCCAGCTGCGTCGTTGGGTTACAAGCTTTCTTT. It is translated as CASCVVGLQAFF. The rearrangement links TRBV28 to TRBJ1-1; D gene ambiguous. There are 12 residues in the CDR3. Looked up from germline, CDR1 is MDHEN and CDR2 is SYDVKM. V was cut by 8 bases and J by 9 bases, with 16 bases left in between.